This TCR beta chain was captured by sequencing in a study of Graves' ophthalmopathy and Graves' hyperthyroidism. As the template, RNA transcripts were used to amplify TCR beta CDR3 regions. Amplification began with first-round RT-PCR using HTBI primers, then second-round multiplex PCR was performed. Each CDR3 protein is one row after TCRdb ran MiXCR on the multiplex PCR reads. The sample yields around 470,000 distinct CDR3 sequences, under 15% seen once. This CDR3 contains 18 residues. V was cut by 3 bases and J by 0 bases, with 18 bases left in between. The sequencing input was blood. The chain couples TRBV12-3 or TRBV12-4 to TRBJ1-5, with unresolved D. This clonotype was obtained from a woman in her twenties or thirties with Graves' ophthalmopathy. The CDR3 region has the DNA TGTGCCAGCAGTTTCGTTTTGGGGTCACGGTATAGCAATCAGCCCCAGCATTTT. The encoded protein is CASSFVLGSRYSNQPQHF.